These 32 T cell receptor beta chains came from one sample sequenced in a study of T cell repertoires in cytomegalovirus infection. TCRdb independently ran MiXCR on the reads; one entry per CDR3 protein. The table lists about 180,000 distinct CDR3 sequences, around 14% of them singletons. Source material: PBMCs. The receptors were sampled from a human donor in good health (CMV status not recorded). Some clones in this sample may be carry-over from other donors' samples.

This clonotype was detected only a few times. This chain uses TRBV5-1 with TRBJ2-5, with 11 bases aligning to TRBD1. This CDR3 comprises 16 residues. Germline lookup yields CDR1 SGHRS and CDR2 YFSETQ. V lost 2 bases and J lost 5; bases outside the gene matches: 8. For the CDR3, the DNA is TGCGCCAGCAGCTTCAATGGACAGGGGGCCGGTGAGACCCAGTACTTC. Translated: CASSFNGQGAGETQYF.

The V gene is TRBV24-1, the J gene TRBJ2-1; 10 nucleotides agree with TRBD2. J gave up 8 bases and V 3 bases, and 6 bases lay outside the gene matches. The CDR3 is 15 amino acids. Germline-derived CDR1 and CDR2 are KGHDR and SFDVKD. DNA of the CDR3: TGTGCCACCAGTGATCCTAGCGGGAGTCTGGATGAGCAGTTCTTC. It codes for CATSDPSGSLDEQFF.

Turning to this clonotype: This is likely a read error, given that the CDR3 carries no conserved phenylalanine or tryptophan at its end. V is TRBV29-1 and J is TRBJ2-5; 7 bases align to TRBD1. Germline V CDR1 and CDR2: SQVTM, ANQGSEA. The CDR3 covers 14 residues. With V trimmed by 4 bases and J by 7 bases, 12 bases remained unmatched. CDR3 residues: CSVASLDRVVTQYS. The CDR3 coding sequence is TGCAGCGTTGCATCCCTAGACAGGGTGGTGACCCAGTACTCC.

CDR3 nucleotides: TGCAGTGCAGGGTCCGGACAGGGCCCCTACGAGCAGTACTTC. Translated: CSAGSGQGPYEQYF. V gene TRBV20-1 combines with J gene TRBJ2-7; TRBD1 matches at 8 bases. This CDR3 has 14 amino acids. The V gene end was trimmed by 6 bases and the J gene end by 2 bases; junction bases not matched to a gene: 9. Germline CDR1 and CDR2: DFQATT and SNEGSKA (reference sequence).

This clonotype was seen a handful of times. The DNA for the CDR3 is TGTGCCAGCAGCTCTTCAATAAACACTGAAGCTTTCTTT. This codes for CASSSSINTEAFF. The chain links TRBV11-2 to TRBJ1-1; D uncertain. CDR3 size: 13 residues. Germline CDR1 is SGHAT and CDR2 is FQNNGV. Trimming took 4 bases from V and 2 from J, leaving 8 bases between them.

This clonotype turned up a few times. V usage is TRBV6-6 and J usage is TRBJ1-2; weak D call: TRBD1 (6 bases). The germline CDR1 and CDR2 sequences are MNHNY and SVGAGI (reference sequence). The V end lost 5 bases, the J end lost 8 bases, and 15 bases lay between the germline ends. This CDR3 has 13 residues. CDR3 DNA: TGTGCCAGCAGTAGCGAGGGGGTGCGGGGCTACACCTTC. Its translation is CASSSEGVRGYTF.

The rearrangement uses TRBV7-2 and TRBJ2-1; 7 bases align to TRBD2. Germline trimming cut 3 bases from V and 7 bases from J; bases unmatched to any gene: 12. The V gene's germline CDR1 is SGHTA and CDR2 FQGNSA. The CDR3 runs to 16 residues. CDR3 nucleotide sequence: TGTGCCAGCAGCTTGAGACTTGCGGGAGCGGGGAATGAGCAGTTCTTC. Amino acids: CASSLRLAGAGNEQFF.

The chain employs TRBV7-8 and TRBJ1-4; no firm D call. There are 14 residues in the CDR3. Trimming cost V 7 bases and J 4 bases, with 13 bases left between them. CDR1 is SGHVS and CDR2 is FQNEAQ in the germline V gene. In DNA form, the CDR3 reads TGTGCCAGCACTCCGGACGAGGTTAATGAAAAACTGTTTTTT. It yields the protein CASTPDEVNEKLFF.

This clonotype was detected a few times. This sequence joins TRBV6-5 and TRBJ2-6; D might be TRBD2 (5 bases). This CDR3 spans 18 amino acids. The germline gives CDR1 MNHEY, CDR2 SVGAGI. The V end was cut by 2 bases, the J end by 1 base, with 15 bases between. The CDR3 coding sequence is TGTGCCAGCAGTTACGGGTTTGGGCCGGGATCTGGGGCCAACGTCCTGACTTTC. Its translation: CASSYGFGPGSGANVLTF.

This clonotype was counted ten times or more. This rearrangement joins TRBV7-6 to TRBJ1-1, with D possibly matching TRBD1 (5 bases). Trimming removed 0 bases from V and 10 bases from J, with 12 bases in between. The CDR3 extends over 13 amino acids. Germline V gene sequence: CDR1 SGHVS, CDR2 FNYEAQ. The CDR3 DNA follows: TGTGCCAGCAGCTTAGCATCAGGGCTTCCAGCTTTCTTT. Protein: CASSLASGLPAFF.

This clonotype was observed many times. The chain recombines TRBV6-1 with TRBJ2-5, with D tentatively TRBD2 (6 bases). The CDR3 extends over 13 amino acids. Germline V lookup: CDR1 MNHNS, CDR2 SASEGT. V lost 4 bases and J 7 bases, leaving 13 bases between the germline ends. The chain's CDR3 is CASSVERAGTQYF. For the CDR3, the DNA is TGTGCCAGCAGTGTGGAGCGGGCGGGGACCCAGTACTTC.

The table lists this clonotype with many counts. The rearrangement links TRBV7-8 to TRBJ1-2, with 10 bases fitting TRBD1. The V segment lost 5 bases and the J segment 4 bases; nucleotides outside the gene matches: 16. Germline CDR1 reads SGHVS; CDR2 reads FQNEAQ. CDR3 length equals 18 residues. The CDR3 region has the DNA TGTGCCAGCAGCCCCAACCTGAACAGACAGGGGGCGGCCTATGGCTACACCTTC. It yields the protein CASSPNLNRQGAAYGYTF.

The chain carries TRBV19 and TRBJ2-5, with TRBD2 matching 7 bases. The V and J ends lost 2 bases and 2 bases, in that order; junction bases with no gene match: 8. Germline V CDR1 and CDR2: LNHDA, SQIVND (reference sequence). This CDR3 comprises 16 residues. The CDR3 is CASSILPAAGQETQYF. The CDR3 nucleotides read TGTGCCAGTAGTATACTCCCCGCAGCGGGACAAGAGACCCAGTACTTC.

Only a few counts were recorded for this clonotype. The chain employs TRBV5-1 and TRBJ2-1; 9 bases are a match to TRBD2. V dropped 2 bases and J dropped 5; count of bases not matched to a gene: 8. From germline, CDR1 is SGHRS and CDR2 YFSETQ. The CDR3 is 16 residues long. The CDR3 protein is CASSFAVAGADNEQFF. DNA of the CDR3: TGCGCCAGCAGCTTCGCGGTAGCGGGGGCCGACAATGAGCAGTTCTTC.

This clonotype was counted many times. This chain links TRBV29-1 with TRBJ2-7; D is unclear. Germline V gives CDR1 SQVTM, CDR2 ANQGSEA. V was clipped by 5 bases and J by 5 bases, with 10 bases between them. There are 11 residues in the CDR3. CDR3 residues: CSVYNPNEQYF. CDR3 in DNA: TGCAGCGTTTACAATCCGAACGAGCAGTACTTC.

This clonotype was found a few times. J is TRBJ2-1 and V is TRBV6-5; TRBD2 matches 10 bases. Germline V gene lookup returns CDR1 MNHEY and CDR2 SVGAGI. Trimming cost V 6 bases and J 9 bases; bases outside gene matches: 17. There are 17 residues in the CDR3. The CDR3 is CASRIPLAGGTNSEQFF. The CDR3 bases are TGTGCCAGCAGGATCCCATTAGCGGGAGGAACTAATAGTGAGCAGTTCTTC.

Of note for this clonotype: A much more abundant neighbour one base away suggests this may be a read error. The chain links TRBV7-9 to TRBJ2-6, with unresolved D. The CDR3 contains 17 residues. V dropped 6 bases and J dropped 2 bases, with 17 bases sitting between them. Germline V CDR1 and CDR2: SEHNR, FQNEAQ (reference sequence). CDR3 bases: TGTGCCAGCAGTTTTCAGCCGGAACAGCCTGGGGCCAACGTCCTGACTTTC. It translates to CASSFQPEQPGANVLTF. Filled out from reference TRBV7-9 and TRBJ2-6, the complete variable domain reads DTGVSQNPRHKITKRGQNVTFRCDPISEHNRLYWYRQTLGQGPEFLTYFQNEAQLEKSRLLSDRFSAERPKGSFSTLEIQRTEQGDSAMYLCASSFQPEQPGANVLTFGAGSRLTVL.

In its sample, this clonotype was seen many times. The V and J genes are TRBV7-2 and TRBJ2-2; 8 bases fit TRBD1. Unmatched junction bases numbered 5, after V lost 5 bases and J lost 6 bases. This CDR3 has 14 residues. CDR1 SGHTA and CDR2 FQGNSA come from the germline V gene. The CDR3 protein is CASSARQGPGELFF. The CDR3 nucleotides read TGTGCCAGCAGCGCACGACAGGGGCCCGGGGAGCTGTTTTTT.

The chain joins TRBV5-1 to TRBJ2-1; D unclear. There are 16 residues in the CDR3. In germline, CDR1 is SGHRS, CDR2 YFSETQ. Between the trimmed V and J ends, which lost 3 bases and 0 bases, there was a span of 13 bases. The CDR3 loop is CASSSVSTSSYNEQFF. DNA for the CDR3: TGCGCCAGCAGCTCGGTCTCGACGAGCTCCTACAATGAGCAGTTCTTC. The full variable domain, its missing parts supplied by reference TRBV5-1 and TRBJ2-1, is KAGVTQTPRYLIKTRGQQVTLSCSPISGHRSVSWYQQTPGQGLQFLFEYFSETQRNKGNFPGRFSGRQFSNSRSEMNVSTLELGDSALYLCASSSVSTSSYNEQFFGPGTRLTVL.

This clonotype was picked up many times. The genes are TRBV7-8 and TRBJ2-5; D is unresolved. Germline CDR1 SGHVS, CDR2 FQNEAQ. Trimming shortened V by 1 base and J by 5 bases, and 11 bases separated the two germline ends. This CDR3 has 14 residues. CDR3 nucleotide sequence: TGTGCCAGCAGCTTAGGAACCCGGTCGGAGACCCAGTACTTC. As protein: CASSLGTRSETQYF.

This clonotype was detected many times. The J gene is TRBJ2-7, the V gene TRBV6-5; D might be TRBD1 (6 bases). Trimming stripped 5 bases from V and 0 bases from J, with 8 bases between. The CDR3 is 13 residues long. Germline V gene lookup returns CDR1 MNHEY and CDR2 SVGAGI. Written as DNA, the CDR3 is TGTGCCAGCAGTCGACAGGTCTCCTACGAGCAGTACTTC. This codes for CASSRQVSYEQYF.

This rearrangement joins TRBV12-3 or TRBV12-4 to TRBJ2-7; 9 nucleotides agree with TRBD1. V lost 5 bases, J lost 1 base, and 6 bases stayed unmatched. The CDR3 runs 15 residues. The chain's CDR3 is CASSPGTGRSYEQYF. Written as DNA, the CDR3 is TGTGCCAGCAGTCCCGGGACAGGGAGATCCTACGAGCAGTACTTC.

The rearrangement links TRBV7-6 to TRBJ1-4; D gene uncertain. The V end was cut by 10 bases, the J end by 8 bases, with 23 bases between. The CDR3 is 15 residues long. Per germline, CDR1 SGHVS and CDR2 FNYEAQ. Written as DNA, the CDR3 is TGTGCCACCGGGCCAGGTTGGTCCCTTGGGGAAAAACTGTTTTTT. Translated, it gives CATGPGWSLGEKLFF.

CDR3 protein: CASSYPSEDILNTKGLNTEAFF. The CDR3, as DNA: TGTGCCAGCAGTTACCCGAGTGAGGACATACTAAACACCAAAGGGCTGAACACTGAAGCTTTCTTT. This chain links TRBV6-2 or TRBV6-3 with TRBJ1-1, with D tentatively TRBD1 (5 bases). Trimming removed 2 bases from V and 0 bases from J, with 31 bases in between. Germline V CDR1 and CDR2: MNHEY, SVGEGT. The CDR3 has 22 amino acids.

The sample holds many counts of this clonotype. The chain employs TRBV7-8 and TRBJ2-7; D is perhaps TRBD1 (6 bases). This CDR3 has 14 amino acids. The V and J ends lost 0 bases and 2 bases respectively, with 8 bases between them. The germline V gene encodes CDR1 SGHVS and CDR2 FQNEAQ. The CDR3 DNA is TGTGCCAGCAGCTTAGCGGGGGCTACCTACGAGCAGTACTTC. Its protein product is CASSLAGATYEQYF.

The chain joins TRBV29-1 to TRBJ1-2; 7 bases are shared with TRBD1. The CDR3 totals 15 residues. V gave up 3 bases and J gave up 1 base; unmatched junction bases: 8. Per the germline V gene, CDR1 is SQVTM and CDR2 is ANQGSEA. The CDR3 DNA reads TGCAGCGTTGATTTGGAGGGGGCATATAACTATGGCTACACCTTC. Protein product: CSVDLEGAYNYGYTF.

A single count supports this clonotype. CDR3 in DNA: TGTGCCAGCAGTTACCCCGGGCGGCTCGCCAAAAACATTCAGTACTTC. Translated, it gives CASSYPGRLAKNIQYF. The V gene is TRBV6-6, the J gene TRBJ2-4; D not resolved. CDR1 is MNHNY and CDR2 is SVGAGI in the germline V gene (reference sequence). The CDR3 extends over 16 amino acids. With 2 bases removed from V and 1 base from J, the gap between germline ends came to 12 bases.

Many counts were recorded for this clonotype. This chain connects TRBV7-2 to TRBJ1-1; the D gene is possibly TRBD1 (5 bases). Germline V gene sequence: CDR1 SGHTA, CDR2 FQGNSA. V lost 3 bases and J lost 1, with 15 bases in between. The CDR3 totals 16 residues. CDR3 residues: CASSLDPGWENTEAFF. DNA for the CDR3: TGTGCCAGCAGCTTGGATCCAGGGTGGGAGAACACTGAAGCTTTCTTT.

The chain carries TRBV28 and TRBJ2-5; 7 bases fit TRBD2. This CDR3 region has 17 residues. J lost 5 bases, V lost 1 base, and 13 bases had no gene match. Germline V gene data show CDR1 as MDHEN and CDR2 as SYDVKM. The CDR3 nucleotides are TGTGCCAGCAGTTTATACCCGAGGGGACTACCAGGGGAGACCCAGTACTTC. Encoded protein: CASSLYPRGLPGETQYF.

The table lists this clonotype with many counts. V is TRBV7-9 and J is TRBJ2-7; TRBD1 matches at 10 bases. Germline V CDR1 and CDR2: SEHNR, FQNEAQ (reference sequence). This CDR3 is 15 amino acids long. Trimming took 5 bases from V and 2 from J; bases not matched to a gene: 6. In DNA form, the CDR3 reads TGTGCCAGCAGCCCCTGGACAGGGGGGACCTACGAGCAGTACTTC. It is translated as CASSPWTGGTYEQYF.

A few counts support this clonotype. The rearrangement uses TRBV14 and TRBJ2-2; the D gene is possibly TRBD2 (5 bases). Germline V lookup: CDR1 SGHDN, CDR2 FVKESK. The CDR3 spans 16 residues. The V end lost 1 base, the J end lost 3 bases, and 12 bases lay between the germline ends. The CDR3 sequence is CASSQVGGLYTGELFF. CDR3 DNA sequence: TGTGCCAGCAGCCAAGTTGGAGGTCTTTACACCGGGGAGCTGTTTTTT.

This clonotype was found a few times. The chain links TRBV11-1 to TRBJ2-1, with 10 bases matching TRBD2. CDR1 and CDR2 from the germline V gene are SGHAT and FQDESV (reference sequence). V was pared by 4 bases and J by 7 bases, with 7 bases of the junction left unmatched. This CDR3 has 15 residues. The CDR3 DNA reads TGTGCCAGCAGCTACCTAGCGGGAGATATGAATGAGCAGTTCTTC. Encoded protein: CASSYLAGDMNEQFF.